The clone carrying this T cell receptor (beta chain) has ten or more counts. CDR1 and CDR2 (germline): SEHNR, FQNEAQ (reference sequence). The germline V and J ends were trimmed by 5 bases and 5 bases, with 17 bases remaining between them. The CDR3 extends over 15 amino acids. One entry per CDR3 protein, called by TCRdb with MiXCR from the RT-PCR reads. The sample has more than 550,000 distinct CDR3 sequences; approximately 15% are singletons. V and J are TRBV7-9 and TRBJ2-3; TRBD1 is a possible D gene (6 bases). The specimen was memory CD4+ T cells from blood. This TCR was sampled from a female donor in good health, serving as a healthy control. The CDR3 loop is CASSPSQGHIDTQYF. The CDR3 DNA sequence: TGTGCCAGCAGCCCCTCTCAGGGGCACATAGATACGCAGTATTTT.